The 20 T cell receptor beta chains reported below all come from one sample, sequenced in a study of PD-L1 blockade in urothelial cancer. Time point specified: peripheral blood 6 weeks after treatment start. Generated by immunoSEQ multiplex PCR, the TCRdb table keeps only in-frame clones and is missing some. The sample includes 75,000 to 100,000 clones, less than 85% of them seen just once. Sequenced here: PBMCs, sampled around atezolizumab (anti-PD-L1) treatment. All receptors come from a man aged 70-80 years with urothelial cancer.

The J gene is TRBJ1-5, the V gene TRBV25-1, with no clear D. V lost 0 bases to trimming and J lost 5 bases, with 8 bases between them. Germline CDR1 is MGHDK and CDR2 is SYGVNS. This CDR3 is built from 14 residues. The CDR3 sequence: CASSEYEDYQPQHF. CDR3 in DNA: TGTGCCAGCAGTGAATATGAGGACTATCAGCCCCAGCATTTT.

The rearrangement uses TRBV6-1 and TRBJ1-4, with 11 bases aligning to TRBD1. V was pared by 8 bases and J by 3 bases, with 5 bases of the junction left unmatched. The CDR3 runs to 15 residues. CDR1 MNHNS and CDR2 SASEGT come from the germline V gene. CDR3 loop: CASLDRGPANEKLFF. CDR3 sequence (DNA): TGTGCCAGCCTGGACAGGGGGCCGGCTAATGAAAAACTGTTTTTT.

The J gene is TRBJ2-5, the V gene TRBV10-3; a weak D match, TRBD2 (5 bases). With 3 bases removed from V and 5 bases from J, the gap between germline ends came to 10 bases. This CDR3 is built from 13 residues. Germline V gene sequence: CDR1 ENHRY, CDR2 SYGVKD. CDR3 nucleotide sequence: TGTGCCATCAGTGAAGCTAGCTGGGAGACCCAGTACTTC. Protein: CAISEASWETQYF.

The chain has TRBV7-3 and TRBJ2-1, with TRBD1 matching over 10 bases. V lost 5 bases, J lost 4 bases, and 14 bases stayed unmatched. There are 18 residues in the CDR3. The germline V gene has CDR1 SGHTA and CDR2 FQGTGA. Written as DNA, the CDR3 is TGTGCCAGCAGCACCGGGACAGGGGACGGTCAGGGTTACAATGAGCAGTTCTTC. Translation: CASSTGTGDGQGYNEQFF.

For this clone: A read error may account for a junction end that differs from germline. The gene calls are TRBV6-5 and TRBJ1-5; D unclear. Germline CDR1 MNHEY, CDR2 SVGAGI. The CDR3 consists of 15 residues. For the CDR3, the DNA is TGTGCCAGCAGCTACTCAAGATCAGGCAATCAGCCCCAGCATTTT. Amino acids: CASSYSRSGNQPQHF.

The gene calls are TRBV4-2 and TRBJ1-5, with TRBD1 identical over 7 bases. V dropped 0 bases and J dropped 1; count of bases not matched to a gene: 6. The CDR3 has 17 residues. Germline V gene data show CDR1 as LGHNA and CDR2 as YNFKEQ. The CDR3 bases are TGTGCCAGCAGCCAAGAGTCCCCAGGGGGGAGCAATCAGCCCCAGCATTTT. Translation gives CASSQESPGGSNQPQHF.

This clone was found a few times. V is TRBV4-2 and J is TRBJ2-3, with 7 bases matching TRBD2. J gave up 3 bases and V 0 bases, and 6 bases lay outside the gene matches. There are 16 residues in the CDR3. Looked up from germline, CDR1 is LGHNA and CDR2 is YNFKEQ. Here the CDR3 reads CASSQDRLAVTDTQYF. As DNA, the CDR3 is TGTGCCAGCAGCCAAGATAGGCTAGCGGTGACAGATACGCAGTATTTT.

This clone was detected only once. The chain is built from TRBV4-2 and TRBJ2-4, with 10 bases that match TRBD1. V lost 3 bases to trimming and J lost 7 bases; unmatched junction nucleotides: 9. Per germline, CDR1 LGHNA and CDR2 YNFKEQ. The CDR3 is 16 residues long. The CDR3 sequence is CASSHYRDRGSNIQYF. In nucleotides, the CDR3 is TGTGCCAGCAGCCATTACCGGGACAGGGGATCGAACATTCAGTACTTC.

This sequence joins TRBV6-5 and TRBJ2-7; 7 nucleotides line up with TRBD1. The CDR3 has 15 amino acids. The J segment lost 1 base and the V segment lost 6 bases, leaving 9 bases of the junction unmatched. Germline-derived CDR1 and CDR2 are MNHEY and SVGAGI. The CDR3 bases are TGTGCCAGCAGCAACAGGGGTACGGGGTCCTACGAGCAGTACTTC. Its protein product is CASSNRGTGSYEQYF.

V and J are TRBV10-1 and TRBJ1-1; D unresolved. The CDR3 covers 12 residues. Looked up from germline, CDR1 is WNHNN and CDR2 is SYGVQD (reference sequence). V was shortened by 9 bases and J by 4 bases, with 12 bases between the two germline ends. DNA of the CDR3: TGCGCCAGGCTGAACTTGAGCACTGAAGCTTTCTTT. This gives the protein CARLNLSTEAFF.

This clone was seen just once. The V call is TRBV11-3, the J call TRBJ2-1, with D perhaps matching TRBD2 (6 bases). Trimming took 5 bases from V and 9 from J, leaving 23 bases between them. This CDR3 region has 16 residues. Germline V CDR1 and CDR2: SGHNT, YENEEA. In nucleotides, the CDR3 is TGTGCCAGCAGCCGGGGACTCACCGGAATACAAGGTGAGCAGTTCTTC. Translated, it gives CASSRGLTGIQGEQFF.

The chain combines TRBV4-1 with TRBJ2-5; 13 bases are a match to TRBD2. Trimming removed 2 bases from V and 5 bases from J; junction bases left unmatched: 5. CDR1 is MGHRA, CDR2 YSYEKL, per germline. CDR3 length: 16 residues. DNA of the CDR3: TGCGCCAGCAGCCAAACCGGACTAGCGGGAGTGGAGACCCAGTACTTC. Encoded protein: CASSQTGLAGVETQYF.

CDR3 sequence: CASSRDSAYNEQFF. The CDR3 region has the DNA TGTGCCAGCAGCCGGGACAGCGCCTACAATGAGCAGTTCTTC. V is TRBV5-5 and J is TRBJ2-1; 7 nucleotides match TRBD1. Germline V gene sequence: CDR1 SGHKS, CDR2 YYEKEE (reference sequence). V shed 4 bases, J shed 2 bases, and the junction held 3 bases outside the gene matches. There are 14 residues in the CDR3.

In DNA form, the CDR3 reads TGTGCCAGTAGTAATGTGAGGGGGAGCAATGAAAAACTGTTTTTT. As protein: CASSNVRGSNEKLFF. The chain joins TRBV19 to TRBJ1-4, with D possibly matching TRBD1 (6 bases). The CDR3 loop spans 15 amino acids. The germline V gene has CDR1 LNHDA and CDR2 SQIVND (reference sequence). V was shortened by 4 bases and J by 5 bases, with 14 bases between the two germline ends.

This sequence joins TRBV28 and TRBJ2-1; D may be TRBD2 (6 bases). V gave up 3 bases and J gave up 6 bases, with 12 bases separating them. Germline CDR1 is MDHEN and CDR2 is SYDVKM. This CDR3 is 14 amino acids long. The CDR3 coding sequence is TGTGCCAGCAGTTTTGTGAGCGGGTCCAATGAGCAGTTCTTC. Translation gives CASSFVSGSNEQFF.

The chain couples TRBV6-5 to TRBJ2-5; no firm D call. CDR3 length: 13 residues. The V end lost 5 bases, the J end lost 5 bases, and 12 bases lay between the germline ends. CDR1 and CDR2 from the germline V gene are MNHEY and SVGAGI. The CDR3: CASSPRRRETQYF. The CDR3 coding sequence is TGTGCCAGCAGTCCCAGACGGCGGGAGACCCAGTACTTC.

This clone was picked up one time. The chain uses TRBV7-9 and TRBJ2-1; 7 bases align to TRBD1. Germline CDR1 and CDR2: SEHNR and FQNEAQ (reference sequence). J was trimmed by 8 bases and V by 3 bases; bases with no gene match: 7. The CDR3 has 14 residues. This chain's CDR3 is CASSFRGTADEQFF. CDR3 bases: TGTGCCAGCAGCTTTAGAGGGACAGCCGATGAGCAGTTCTTC.

This clone was detected only once. The rearrangement joins TRBV11-3 to TRBJ2-5, with D unclear. Germline V gene data show CDR1 as SGHNT and CDR2 as YENEEA. The CDR3 has 13 amino acids. V lost 1 base and J lost 3, with 6 bases in between. CDR3 protein: CASSLGPEETQYF. The DNA for the CDR3 is TGTGCCAGCAGCTTAGGTCCTGAAGAGACCCAGTACTTC.

The J gene is TRBJ1-2, the V gene TRBV4-3; TRBD1 aligns across 7 bases. Trimming at V came to 0 bases and at J to 6 bases, leaving 10 bases not matched to a gene. Germline V lookup: CDR1 LGHNA, CDR2 YSLEER. This CDR3 has 16 amino acids. For the CDR3, the DNA is TGCGCCAGCAGCCAAGATAGACAGGGCACCTCACATGGCTACACCTTC. As protein: CASSQDRQGTSHGYTF.

In this sample, this clone turned up a few times. The CDR3 DNA follows: TGCAGCGTTGGGTGGGGGGGCCACGAGCAGTACTTC. Its translation is CSVGWGGHEQYF. The gene calls are TRBV29-1 and TRBJ2-7, with a possible D match to TRBD2 (7 bases). The germline V gene encodes CDR1 SQVTM and CDR2 ANQGSEA. V was pared by 4 bases and J by 5 bases, with 12 bases between. The CDR3 has 12 amino acids.